The next 5 T cell receptor beta chains were all read from a single sample in a study of blood T cell repertoires in COVID-19. TCRdb's copy holds only in-frame clones and misses some; the assay was immunoSEQ multiplex PCR. The sample holds 110,000 to 150,000 clones, 86% seen once. Specimen: PBMCs or T cells enriched from blood (not recorded which). The source is a man between 45 and 60 years old who had recovered from COVID-19.

The chain joins TRBV11-2 to TRBJ2-7, with D perhaps matching TRBD2 (7 bases). The CDR3 consists of 16 residues. Between the trimmed V and J ends, which lost 6 bases and 2 bases, there was a span of 20 bases. CDR1 is SGHAT, CDR2 FQNNGV, per germline. The CDR3 coding sequence is TGTGCCAGCAGTCTGGGAGGGGGTCAGGGAGCCTACGAGCAGTACGTC. Protein product: CASSLGGGQGAYEQYV.

The chain is built from TRBV3-1 (or the pseudogene TRBV3-2) and TRBJ2-3; 8 nucleotides line up with TRBD2. CDR3 length: 15 amino acids. The J segment lost 1 base and the V segment lost 4 bases, leaving 4 bases of the junction unmatched. Germline lookup yields CDR1 LGHDT and CDR2 YNNKEL (reference sequence). CDR3 region: CASSLPGLGTDTQYF. Written as DNA, the CDR3 is TGTGCCAGCAGCCTACCGGGACTAGGCACAGATACGCAGTATTTT.

The J gene is TRBJ2-3, the V gene TRBV10-2, with 9 positions matching TRBD1. The CDR3 length is 15 residues. The V and J ends lost 5 bases and 1 base, in that order; junction bases with no gene match: 4. CDR1 is WSHSY and CDR2 is SAAADI in the germline V gene. The CDR3 region is CASSPDRGGTDTQYF. CDR3 nucleotides: TGCGCCAGCAGTCCAGACAGGGGGGGCACAGATACGCAGTATTTT.

The rearrangement joins TRBV7-3 to TRBJ1-2; D is perhaps TRBD1 (6 bases). Germline V gives CDR1 SGHTA, CDR2 FQGTGA. Trimming removed 2 bases at V and 3 bases at J, with 7 bases between. The CDR3 covers 13 residues. The CDR3 sequence: CASSLQGYYGYTF. The CDR3 bases are TGTGCCAGCAGCTTACAGGGGTACTATGGCTACACCTTC.

V is TRBV5-1 and J is TRBJ2-1; 14 nucleotides align to TRBD2. Trimming cost V 4 bases and J 8 bases; bases outside gene matches: 5. The CDR3 is made up of 15 amino acids. Germline-derived CDR1 and CDR2 are SGHRS and YFSETQ. The CDR3 region has the DNA TGCGCCAGCAGCCAGGGACTAGCGGGAGTGGATGAGCAGTTCTTC. It translates to CASSQGLAGVDEQFF. Filled out from reference TRBV5-1 and TRBJ2-1, the complete variable domain reads KAGVTQTPRYLIKTRGQQVTLSCSPISGHRSVSWYQQTPGQGLQFLFEYFSETQRNKGNFPGRFSGRQFSNSRSEMNVSTLELGDSALYLCASSQGLAGVDEQFFGPGTRLTVL.